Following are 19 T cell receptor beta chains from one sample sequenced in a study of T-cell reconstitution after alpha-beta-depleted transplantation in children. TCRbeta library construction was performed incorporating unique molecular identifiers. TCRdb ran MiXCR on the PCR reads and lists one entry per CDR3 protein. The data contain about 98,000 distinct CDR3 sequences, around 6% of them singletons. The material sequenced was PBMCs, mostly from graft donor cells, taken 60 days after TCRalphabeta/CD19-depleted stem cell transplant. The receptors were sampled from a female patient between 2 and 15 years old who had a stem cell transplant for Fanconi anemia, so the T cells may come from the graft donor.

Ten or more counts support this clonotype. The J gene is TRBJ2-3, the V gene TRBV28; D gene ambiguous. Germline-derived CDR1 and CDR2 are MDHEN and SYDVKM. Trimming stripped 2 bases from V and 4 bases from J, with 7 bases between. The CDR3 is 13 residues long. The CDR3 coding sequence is TGTGCCAGCAGTTTAGTCAGCGCAGATACGCAGTATTTT. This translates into CASSLVSADTQYF.

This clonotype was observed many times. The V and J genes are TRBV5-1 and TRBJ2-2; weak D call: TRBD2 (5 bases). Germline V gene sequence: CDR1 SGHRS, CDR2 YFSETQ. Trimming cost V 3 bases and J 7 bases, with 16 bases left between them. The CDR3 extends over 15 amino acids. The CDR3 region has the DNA TGCGCCAGCAGCTCCGGAATAGCGAGGAGCGGGGAGCTGTTTTTT. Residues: CASSSGIARSGELFF.

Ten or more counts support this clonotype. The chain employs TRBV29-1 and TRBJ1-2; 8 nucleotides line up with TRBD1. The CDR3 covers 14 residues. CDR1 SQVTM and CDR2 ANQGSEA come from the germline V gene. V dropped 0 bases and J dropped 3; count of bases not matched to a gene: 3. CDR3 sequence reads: CSVEDSGGDYGYTF. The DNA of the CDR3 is TGCAGCGTTGAAGATTCAGGGGGCGACTATGGCTACACCTTC.

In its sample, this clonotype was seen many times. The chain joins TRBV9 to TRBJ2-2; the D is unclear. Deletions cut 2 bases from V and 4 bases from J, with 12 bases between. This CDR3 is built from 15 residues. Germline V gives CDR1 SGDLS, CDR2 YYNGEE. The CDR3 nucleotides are TGTGCCAGCAGCGTTTCGCCCCAGGCCACCGGGGAGCTGTTTTTT. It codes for CASSVSPQATGELFF.

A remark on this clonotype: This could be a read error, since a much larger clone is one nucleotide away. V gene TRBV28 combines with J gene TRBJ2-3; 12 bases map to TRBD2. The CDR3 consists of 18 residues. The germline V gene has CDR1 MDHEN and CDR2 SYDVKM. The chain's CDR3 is CASSLLGLAGGLTDRQYF. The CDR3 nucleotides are TGTGCCAGCAGTTTATTGGGTCTAGCGGGAGGGCTGACAGATAGGCAGTATTTT.

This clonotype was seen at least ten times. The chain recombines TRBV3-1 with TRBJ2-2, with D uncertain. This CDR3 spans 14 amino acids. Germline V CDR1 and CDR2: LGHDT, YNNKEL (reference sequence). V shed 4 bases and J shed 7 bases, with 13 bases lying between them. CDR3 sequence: CASSLRTNYGELFF. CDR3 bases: TGTGCCAGCAGCCTCCGAACGAATTACGGGGAGCTGTTTTTT. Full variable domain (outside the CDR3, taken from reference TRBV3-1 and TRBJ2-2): DTAVSQTPKYLVTQMGNDKSIKCEQNLGHDTMYWYKQDSKKFLKIMFSYNNKELIINETVPNRFSPKSPDKAHLNLHINSLELGDSAVYFCASSLRTNYGELFFGEGSRLTVL.

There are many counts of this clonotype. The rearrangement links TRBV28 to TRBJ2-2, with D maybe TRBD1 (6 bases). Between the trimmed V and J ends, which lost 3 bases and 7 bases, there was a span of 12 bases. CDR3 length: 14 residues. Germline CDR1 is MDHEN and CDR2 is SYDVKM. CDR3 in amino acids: CASSFTGPRGELFF. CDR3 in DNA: TGTGCCAGCAGTTTCACAGGGCCTCGCGGGGAGCTGTTTTTT. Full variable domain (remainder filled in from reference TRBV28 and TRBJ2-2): DVKVTQSSRYLVKRTGEKVFLECVQDMDHENMFWYRQDPGLGLRLIYFSYDVKMKEKGDIPEGYSVSREKKERFSLILESASTNQTSMYLCASSFTGPRGELFFGEGSRLTVL.

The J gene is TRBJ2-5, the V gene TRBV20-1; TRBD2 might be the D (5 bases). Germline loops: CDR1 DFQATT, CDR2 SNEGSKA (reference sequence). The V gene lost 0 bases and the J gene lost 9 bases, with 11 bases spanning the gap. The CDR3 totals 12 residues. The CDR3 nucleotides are TGCAGTGCTAGAGATGGGCGGGTCGCCCAGTACTTC. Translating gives CSARDGRVAQYF.

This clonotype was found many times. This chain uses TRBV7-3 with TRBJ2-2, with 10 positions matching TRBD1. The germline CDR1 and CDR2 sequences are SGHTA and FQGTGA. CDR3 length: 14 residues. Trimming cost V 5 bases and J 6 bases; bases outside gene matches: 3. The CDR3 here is CASSRDRGSGELFF. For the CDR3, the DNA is TGTGCCAGCAGCCGGGACAGGGGCTCCGGGGAGCTGTTTTTT.

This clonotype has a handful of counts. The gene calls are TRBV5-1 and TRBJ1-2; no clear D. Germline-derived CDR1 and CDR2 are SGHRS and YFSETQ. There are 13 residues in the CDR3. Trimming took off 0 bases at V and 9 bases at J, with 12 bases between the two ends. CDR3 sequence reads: CASSLARVESYTF. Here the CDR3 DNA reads TGCGCCAGCAGCTTGGCACGGGTAGAAAGCTACACCTTC.

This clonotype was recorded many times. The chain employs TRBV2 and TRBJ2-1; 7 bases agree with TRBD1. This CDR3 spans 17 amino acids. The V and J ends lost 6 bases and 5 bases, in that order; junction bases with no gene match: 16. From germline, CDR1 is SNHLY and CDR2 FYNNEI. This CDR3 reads CASRDSPWGTANNEQFF. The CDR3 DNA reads TGTGCCAGCAGGGATTCCCCCTGGGGGACAGCTAACAATGAGCAGTTCTTC. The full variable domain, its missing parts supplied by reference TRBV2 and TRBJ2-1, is EPEVTQTPSHQVTQMGQEVILRCVPISNHLYFYWYRQILGQKVEFLVSFYNNEISEKSEIFDDQFSVERPDGSNFTLKIRSTKLEDSAMYFCASRDSPWGTANNEQFFGPGTRLTVL.

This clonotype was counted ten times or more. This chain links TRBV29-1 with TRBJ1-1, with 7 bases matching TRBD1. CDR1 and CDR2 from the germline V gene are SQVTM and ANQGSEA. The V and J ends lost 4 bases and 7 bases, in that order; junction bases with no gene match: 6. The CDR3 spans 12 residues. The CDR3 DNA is TGCAGCGTTGCGATCGGGGACAGTGAAGCTTTCTTT. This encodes CSVAIGDSEAFF.

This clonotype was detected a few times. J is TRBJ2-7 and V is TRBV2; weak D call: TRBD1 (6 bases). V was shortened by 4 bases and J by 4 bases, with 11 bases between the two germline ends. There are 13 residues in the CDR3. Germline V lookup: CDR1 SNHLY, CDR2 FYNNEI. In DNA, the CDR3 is TGTGCCAGCAGTGTTACAGGGTGGTACGAGCAGTACTTC. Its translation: CASSVTGWYEQYF.

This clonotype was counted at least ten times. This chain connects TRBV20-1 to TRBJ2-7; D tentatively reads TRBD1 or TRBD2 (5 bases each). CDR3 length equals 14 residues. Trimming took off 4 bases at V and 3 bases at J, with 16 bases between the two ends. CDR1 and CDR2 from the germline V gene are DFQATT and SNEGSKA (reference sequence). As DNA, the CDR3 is TGCAGTGCTACCGGGGCCAAGAGTGTCTACGAGCAGTACTTC. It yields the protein CSATGAKSVYEQYF.

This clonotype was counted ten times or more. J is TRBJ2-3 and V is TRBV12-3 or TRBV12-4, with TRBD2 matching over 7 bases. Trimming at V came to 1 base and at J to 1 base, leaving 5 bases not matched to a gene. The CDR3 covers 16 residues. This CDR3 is CASSLVSSGGTDTQYF. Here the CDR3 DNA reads TGTGCCAGCAGTTTAGTCTCTAGCGGCGGCACAGATACGCAGTATTTT.

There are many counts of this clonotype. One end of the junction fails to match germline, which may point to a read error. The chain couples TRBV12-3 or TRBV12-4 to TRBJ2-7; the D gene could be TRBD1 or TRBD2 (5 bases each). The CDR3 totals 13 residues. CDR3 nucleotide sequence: TGTGCCAGCAGTCTCAACGAGGGGTACGGGCAGTACTTC. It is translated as CASSLNEGYGQYF.

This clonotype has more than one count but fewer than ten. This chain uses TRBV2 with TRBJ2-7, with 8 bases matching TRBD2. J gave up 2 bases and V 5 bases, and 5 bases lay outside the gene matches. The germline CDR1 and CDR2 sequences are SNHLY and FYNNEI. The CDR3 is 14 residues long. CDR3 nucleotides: TGTGCCAGCAGTCGTGGACTAGCACCCTACGAGCAGTACTTC. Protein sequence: CASSRGLAPYEQYF.

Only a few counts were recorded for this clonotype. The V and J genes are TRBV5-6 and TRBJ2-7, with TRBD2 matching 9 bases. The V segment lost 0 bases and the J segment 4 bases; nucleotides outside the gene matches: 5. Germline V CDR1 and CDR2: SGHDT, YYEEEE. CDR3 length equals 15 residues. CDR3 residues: CASSLAGGRAYEQYF. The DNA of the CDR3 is TGTGCCAGCAGCTTGGCCGGCGGGAGGGCGTACGAGCAGTACTTC.

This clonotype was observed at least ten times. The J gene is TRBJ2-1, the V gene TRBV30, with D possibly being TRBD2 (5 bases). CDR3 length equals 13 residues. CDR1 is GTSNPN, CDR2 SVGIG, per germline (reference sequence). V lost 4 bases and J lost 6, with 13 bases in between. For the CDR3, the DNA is TGTGCCTGGAACCGTCGAGGGAGCAATGAGCAGTTCTTC. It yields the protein CAWNRRGSNEQFF.